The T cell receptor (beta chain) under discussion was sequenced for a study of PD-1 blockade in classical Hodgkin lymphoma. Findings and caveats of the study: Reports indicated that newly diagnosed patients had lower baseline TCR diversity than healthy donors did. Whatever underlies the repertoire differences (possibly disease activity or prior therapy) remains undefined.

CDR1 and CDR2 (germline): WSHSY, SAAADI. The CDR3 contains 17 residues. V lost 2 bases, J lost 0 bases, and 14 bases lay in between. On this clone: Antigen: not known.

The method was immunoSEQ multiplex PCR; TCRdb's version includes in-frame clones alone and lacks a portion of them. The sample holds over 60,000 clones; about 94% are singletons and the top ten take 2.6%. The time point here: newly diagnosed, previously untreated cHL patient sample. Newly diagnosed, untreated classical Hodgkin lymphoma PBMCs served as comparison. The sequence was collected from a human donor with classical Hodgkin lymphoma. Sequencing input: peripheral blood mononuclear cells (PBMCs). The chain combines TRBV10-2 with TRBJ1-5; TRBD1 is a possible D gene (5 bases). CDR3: CASSEGPGRISNQPQHF. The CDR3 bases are TGCGCCAGCAGTGAGGGCCCAGGGAGGATTAGCAATCAGCCCCAGCATTTT.